This T cell receptor (beta chain) was sequenced during a study of blood T cell repertoires in COVID-19. The table came from immunoSEQ multiplex PCR; TCRdb's copy has only in-frame clones and leaves some out. The data show around 99,000 clones, roughly 80% seen once. This clone turned up a few times. This clonotype was obtained from a human donor in a cohort sampled during active COVID-19. The sequenced sample was peripheral blood.

For the CDR3, the DNA is TGTGCCAGCACCTCCGTGCGGGAGAGGGTCGGGGAGCTGTTTTTT. Its protein product is CASTSVRERVGELFF. This chain connects TRBV7-8 to TRBJ2-2, with 7 bases fitting TRBD2. Germline V CDR1 and CDR2: SGHVS, FQNEAQ. The V gene end was trimmed by 7 bases and the J gene end by 7 bases; junction bases not matched to a gene: 12. The CDR3 covers 15 residues.